Each of the 30 T cell receptor beta chains below was sequenced from the same sample in a study of shared clonotypes between healthy human individuals. CD8 cells regarded as naive lacked CD45RO, were positively chosen for CCR7, and omitted terminally differentiated effector memory CD45RA+ cells. Profiling relied on immunoSEQ multiplex PCR, and the TCRdb table lists in-frame clones only, not all of them. The sample records about 2,100,000 clones, 90% to 95% being singletons. Sequenced input: naive CD8+ T cells from PBMCs. These receptors came from a man younger than 35 in good health. Some clones in this sample may be carry-over from other donors' samples.

The chain combines TRBV27 with TRBJ2-1, with TRBD2 matching 8 bases. Trimming took 5 bases from V and 10 from J; bases not matched to a gene: 10. This CDR3 is built from 14 residues. Per the germline V gene, CDR1 is MNHEY and CDR2 is SMNVEV (reference sequence). The CDR3 here is CASSPQNREGEQFF. The CDR3 nucleotides are TGTGCCAGCAGTCCCCAAAATCGGGAGGGGGAGCAGTTCTTC.

The chain joins TRBV7-6 to TRBJ2-1, with 12 positions matching TRBD2. CDR3 length equals 16 residues. Germline CDR1 is SGHVS and CDR2 is FNYEAQ. V shed 5 bases and J 2 bases; nucleotides not matched to a gene: 4. CDR3 loop: CASSPRTSGTYNEQFF. CDR3 in DNA: TGTGCCAGCAGCCCCCGGACTAGCGGGACCTACAATGAGCAGTTCTTC.

This clone was seen only once. J is TRBJ2-1 and V is TRBV28, with TRBD1 as a possible D gene (6 bases). This CDR3 region has 15 residues. With 6 bases removed from V and 4 bases from J, the gap between germline ends came to 16 bases. The germline V gene encodes CDR1 MDHEN and CDR2 SYDVKM. The CDR3 sequence is CASSPGDRTYNEQFF. The CDR3 bases are TGTGCCAGCAGCCCGGGCGACAGGACTTACAATGAGCAGTTCTTC.

A single count supports this clone. The chain couples TRBV28 to TRBJ1-1, with D unclear. Per germline, CDR1 MDHEN and CDR2 SYDVKM. CDR3 length: 13 amino acids. The V gene lost 5 bases and the J gene lost 3 bases, with 10 bases spanning the gap. The CDR3 nucleotides are TGTGCCAGCAGTGCGGGGAGGTACACTGAAGCTTTCTTT. It encodes CASSAGRYTEAFF.

For this clone: The DNA is omitted, as the CDR3 cannot be located on it reliably, and the CDR3 follows TCRdb's listing. CDR3 sequence reads: CASSTSREINNEQFF. V and J are TRBV7-9 and TRBJ2-1; the table's D call of TRBD2 was not tested on the DNA. The length of the CDR3 is 15 amino acids, counting both ends. Per the germline V gene, CDR1 is SEHNR and CDR2 is FQNEAQ (reference sequence).

The chain joins TRBV29-1 to TRBJ2-1; D is uncertain. V dropped 1 base and J dropped 2 bases, with 15 bases sitting between them. CDR3 size: 16 residues. Looked up from germline, CDR1 is SQVTM and CDR2 is ANQGSEA. The CDR3 DNA reads as TGCAGCGTTGAAGGGACCTTAAATTCCCCCTACAATGAGCAGTTCTTC. Its translation is CSVEGTLNSPYNEQFF.

The chain carries TRBV13 and TRBJ1-1; D gene unclear. Germline V gene lookup returns CDR1 PRHDT and CDR2 FYEKMQ (reference sequence). The CDR3 has 14 amino acids. Between the trimmed V and J ends, which lost 4 bases and 7 bases, there was a span of 16 bases. CDR3: CASSSPGESDEAFF. In nucleotides, the CDR3 is TGTGCCAGCAGCTCACCGGGAGAATCAGATGAAGCTTTCTTT.

The chain joins TRBV7-8 to TRBJ2-7, with 8 nucleotides matching TRBD2. The ends lost 6 bases at V and 0 bases at J; junction bases unmatched: 1. CDR1 is SGHVS, CDR2 FQNEAQ, per germline. The CDR3 is 13 residues long. The CDR3 DNA reads as TGTGCCAGCAGGAGCGGGAGCTCCTACGAGCAGTACTTC. Translating gives CASRSGSSYEQYF.

A note on this clone: The same CDR3 also results from other DNA sequences found in this sample. The V call is TRBV5-1, the J call TRBJ2-1; the match to TRBD2 covers 10 bases. The V gene end was trimmed by 5 bases and the J gene end by 0 bases; junction bases not matched to a gene: 5. The CDR3 is made up of 16 amino acids. Germline assignment: CDR1 SGHRS and CDR2 YFSETQ. This CDR3 reads CASSLPSGSSYNEQFF. The CDR3 DNA sequence: TGCGCCAGCAGTTTGCCTAGCGGGAGCTCCTACAATGAGCAGTTCTTC.

The chain uses TRBV9 and TRBJ1-2; possibly TRBD1 for D (5 bases). The CDR3 has 15 residues. Per the germline V gene, CDR1 is SGDLS and CDR2 is YYNGEE. V shed 0 bases and J shed 6 bases, with 15 bases lying between them. CDR3 coding DNA: TGTGCCAGCAGCGTAGCGGCAGGGAGGAACGATGGCTACACCTTC. Translation gives CASSVAAGRNDGYTF.

This chain's CDR3 is CASSLVLIPYEQYF. For the CDR3, the DNA is TGTGCCAGCAGCTTAGTGCTCATTCCCTACGAGCAGTACTTC. The rearrangement uses TRBV7-9 and TRBJ2-7; D call uncertain. The CDR3 has 14 residues. Per germline, CDR1 SEHNR and CDR2 FQNEAQ (reference sequence). V lost 1 base and J lost 2, with 9 bases in between.

The chain joins TRBV15 to TRBJ2-3; tentatively, D is TRBD1 or TRBD2 (6 bases each). CDR1 is LNHNV, CDR2 YYDKDF, per germline (reference sequence). V was cut by 0 bases and J by 6 bases, with 25 bases left in between. The CDR3 is made up of 19 amino acids. The CDR3 DNA follows: TGTGCCACCAGCAGAGATTCCTTCACCACCCTAGGGGGGATTGATACGCAGTATTTT. This encodes CATSRDSFTTLGGIDTQYF.

This rearrangement joins TRBV4-1 to TRBJ2-7; D call uncertain. Germline assignment: CDR1 MGHRA and CDR2 YSYEKL. The CDR3 runs 15 residues. Trimming cost V 0 bases and J 7 bases, with 16 bases left between them. CDR3 loop: CASSQDRLIRREQYF. CDR3 coding DNA: TGCGCCAGCAGCCAAGATCGTCTGATCCGACGGGAGCAGTACTTC.

The chain links TRBV29-1 to TRBJ1-1; the match to TRBD1 covers 9 bases. Germline lookup yields CDR1 SQVTM and CDR2 ANQGSEA. CDR3 length: 14 residues. V lost 4 bases, J lost 8 bases, and 11 bases stayed unmatched. Here the CDR3 reads CSVATPPGQGEAFF. CDR3 DNA sequence: TGCAGCGTTGCTACCCCCCCGGGACAGGGAGAAGCTTTCTTT.

The chain uses TRBV11-2 and TRBJ2-1; a weak D match, TRBD2 (7 bases). Looked up from germline, CDR1 is SGHAT and CDR2 is FQNNGV. Trimming removed 5 bases from V and 5 bases from J, with 19 bases in between. The CDR3 spans 16 residues. CDR3 DNA: TGTGCCAGCAGCCAAGGGGGGGAAGGGATTAACAATGAGCAGTTCTTC. Translated, it gives CASSQGGEGINNEQFF.

V is TRBV5-4 and J is TRBJ1-1; no clear D gene. The V end lost 0 bases, the J end lost 0 bases, and 6 bases lay between the germline ends. The CDR3 runs to 14 residues. Per germline, CDR1 SGHNT and CDR2 YYREEE (reference sequence). In DNA, the CDR3 is TGTGCCAGCAGCTTGGGTCATATGAACACTGAAGCTTTCTTT. Encoded protein: CASSLGHMNTEAFF.

This rearrangement joins TRBV27 to TRBJ2-7, with TRBD1 identical over 8 bases. CDR1 is MNHEY and CDR2 is SMNVEV in the germline V gene (reference sequence). V lost 10 bases, J lost 3 bases, and 8 bases stayed unmatched. This CDR3 spans 13 amino acids. This chain's CDR3 is CANYRDRSYEQYF. As DNA, the CDR3 is TGTGCCAACTACCGGGACAGGAGCTACGAGCAGTACTTC.

The V call is TRBV28, the J call TRBJ2-5; 7 bases are shared with TRBD2. This CDR3 spans 16 amino acids. Looked up from germline, CDR1 is MDHEN and CDR2 is SYDVKM. The ends lost 7 bases at V and 5 bases at J; junction bases unmatched: 16. CDR3 DNA: TGTGCCAGCATCCTCAACCTAGGGAGGGGAGGGGAGACCCAGTACTTC. Residues: CASILNLGRGGETQYF.

This chain uses TRBV7-6 with TRBJ2-1, with TRBD2 matching over 7 bases. Germline V gene lookup returns CDR1 SGHVS and CDR2 FNYEAQ. V shed 6 bases, J shed 8 bases, and the junction held 7 bases outside the gene matches. There are 13 residues in the CDR3. CDR3 protein: CASSLRGSYEQFF. The CDR3 coding sequence is TGTGCCAGCAGTCTTCGCGGGAGTTATGAGCAGTTCTTC. Drawing the rest from reference TRBV7-6 and TRBJ2-1, the complete variable domain is GAGVSQSPRYKVTKRGQDVALRCDPISGHVSLYWYRQALGQGPEFLTYFNYEAQQDKSGLPNDRFSAERPEGSISTLTIQRTEQRDSAMYRCASSLRGSYEQFFGPGTRLTVL.

The chain has TRBV28 and TRBJ2-2; D is perhaps TRBD2 (5 bases). Per the germline V gene, CDR1 is MDHEN and CDR2 is SYDVKM. V dropped 6 bases and J dropped 4 bases, with 24 bases sitting between them. The CDR3 is 18 amino acids. The CDR3 protein is CASSSPSDRDRATGELFF. The DNA for the CDR3 is TGTGCCAGCAGCTCACCCTCCGATCGGGATAGGGCCACCGGGGAGCTGTTTTTT.

This clone occurred a few times. This chain joins TRBV19 and TRBJ1-5, with TRBD1 identical over 7 bases. The CDR3 consists of 14 residues. CDR1 and CDR2 from the germline V gene are LNHDA and SQIVND (reference sequence). V lost 3 bases and J lost 7; bases outside the gene matches: 6. CDR3 nucleotides: TGTGCCAGTAGTATCGGAGGGGGCGGGCAGCCCCAGCATTTT. Encoded protein: CASSIGGGGQPQHF.

DNA of the CDR3: TGTGCCAGCAGCGTAGAAGCGGTCCGAGACACGCAGTATTTT. Translating gives CASSVEAVRDTQYF. The rearrangement uses TRBV9 and TRBJ2-3; tentative D call: TRBD2 (5 bases). Deletions cut 0 bases from V and 9 bases from J, with 14 bases between. The germline V gene encodes CDR1 SGDLS and CDR2 YYNGEE. This CDR3 region has 14 residues.

The chain carries TRBV7-2 and TRBJ2-5; D is ambiguous. Germline lookup yields CDR1 SGHTA and CDR2 FQGNSA. There are 13 residues in the CDR3. Trimming removed 6 bases from V and 2 bases from J, with 10 bases in between. CDR3 coding DNA: TGTGCCAGCAGGCCAGCCGGGCAAGAGACCCAGTACTTC. This gives the protein CASRPAGQETQYF. The variable domain in full, completed from reference TRBV7-2 and TRBJ2-5, reads GAGVSQSPSNKVTEKGKDVELRCDPISGHTALYWYRQSLGQGLEFLIYFQGNSAPDKSGLPSDRFSAERTGGSVSTLTIQRTQQEDSAVYLCASRPAGQETQYFGPGTRLLVL.

This clone appeared a single time. The gene calls are TRBV13 and TRBJ1-5; TRBD1 matches at 7 bases. This CDR3 has 14 residues. The germline V gene has CDR1 PRHDT and CDR2 FYEKMQ (reference sequence). With V trimmed by 6 bases and J by 7 bases, 9 bases remained unmatched. CDR3 DNA sequence: TGTGCCAGCAGAAATCAGGGGGGCGCCCAGCCCCAGCATTTT. Translating gives CASRNQGGAQPQHF.

This clone was seen a single time. CDR3 bases: TGTGCCAGCACGATCACATGGGGGGAGACCCAGTACTTC. It translates to CASTITWGETQYF. This sequence joins TRBV6-6 and TRBJ2-5; D could derive from TRBD1 or TRBD2 (5 bases each). Trimming removed 7 bases at V and 5 bases at J, with 14 bases between. The CDR3 totals 13 residues. Germline V gene data show CDR1 as MNHNY and CDR2 as SVGAGI (reference sequence).

The chain joins TRBV25-1 to TRBJ2-5, with 12 positions matching TRBD2. Losses at the gene ends were 2 bases for V and 3 bases for J; bases not matched to a gene: 7. Per the germline V gene, CDR1 is MGHDK and CDR2 is SYGVNS. The CDR3 runs 17 residues. The CDR3 loop is CASSELSTSGGEETQYF. The CDR3, as DNA: TGTGCCAGCAGTGAACTCTCGACTAGCGGGGGAGAAGAGACCCAGTACTTC.

The chain joins TRBV7-6 to TRBJ1-1; possible D gene TRBD1, 5 bases. This CDR3 spans 14 amino acids. V was trimmed by 5 bases and J by 3 bases, leaving 13 bases between them. Germline assignment: CDR1 SGHVS and CDR2 FNYEAQ. In DNA form, the CDR3 reads TGTGCCAGCAGCCCTTCCCGGGGGGACACTGAAGCTTTCTTT. Its translation: CASSPSRGDTEAFF.

The chain couples TRBV9 to TRBJ1-4; D may be TRBD1 (5 bases). Per germline, CDR1 SGDLS and CDR2 YYNGEE. There are 15 residues in the CDR3. Trimming pared 3 bases from V and 3 bases from J, leaving 12 bases between. DNA of the CDR3: TGTGCCAGCAGCGAGGGCGGGGGGTCTAATGAAAAACTGTTTTTT. Protein: CASSEGGGSNEKLFF. The variable domain in full, with the rest retrieved from reference TRBV9 and TRBJ1-4, is DSGVTQTPKHLITATGQRVTLRCSPRSGDLSVYWYQQSLDQGLQFLIQYYNGEERAKGNILERFSAQQFPDLHSELNLSSLELGDSALYFCASSEGGGSNEKLFFGSGTQLSVL.

The gene calls are TRBV5-1 and TRBJ2-7, with D perhaps given as TRBD1 or TRBD2 (5 bases each). The CDR3 spans 14 residues. The germline CDR1 and CDR2 sequences are SGHRS and YFSETQ. V lost 6 bases to trimming and J lost 3 bases, with 16 bases between them. CDR3 sequence: CASTPTGAFYEQYF. In DNA, the CDR3 is TGCGCCAGCACACCTACCGGGGCCTTCTACGAGCAGTACTTC.

This CDR3 is CASSFERVVSGATDTQYF. As DNA, the CDR3 is TGTGCCAGCAGTTTCGAAAGGGTCGTTAGCGGGGCCACAGATACGCAGTATTTT. The V gene is TRBV28, the J gene TRBJ2-3; TRBD2 matches 8 bases. CDR3 size: 18 residues. Germline-derived CDR1 and CDR2 are MDHEN and SYDVKM. Unmatched junction bases numbered 13, after V lost 3 bases and J lost 2 bases.